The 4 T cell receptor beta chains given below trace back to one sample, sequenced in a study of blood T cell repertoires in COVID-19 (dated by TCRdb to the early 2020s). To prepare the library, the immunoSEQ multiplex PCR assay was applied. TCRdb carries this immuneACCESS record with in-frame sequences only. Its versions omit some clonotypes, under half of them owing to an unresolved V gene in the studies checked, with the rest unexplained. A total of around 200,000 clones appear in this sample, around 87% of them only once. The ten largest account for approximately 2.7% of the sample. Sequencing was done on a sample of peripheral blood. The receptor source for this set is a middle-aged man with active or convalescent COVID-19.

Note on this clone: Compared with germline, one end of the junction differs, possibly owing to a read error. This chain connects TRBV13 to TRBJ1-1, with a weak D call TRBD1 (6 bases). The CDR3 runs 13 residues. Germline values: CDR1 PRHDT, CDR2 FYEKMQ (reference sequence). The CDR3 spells CASSLGQYPEAFF. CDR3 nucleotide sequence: TGTGCCAGCAGCCTAGGACAGTACCCTGAAGCTTTCTTT.

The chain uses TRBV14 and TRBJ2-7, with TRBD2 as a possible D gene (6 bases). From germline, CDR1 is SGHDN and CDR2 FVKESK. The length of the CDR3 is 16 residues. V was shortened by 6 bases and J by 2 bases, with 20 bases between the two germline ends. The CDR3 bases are TGTGCCAGCAGTCAATGGAGGGGTGTAGACCCCTACGAGCAGTACTTC. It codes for CASSQWRGVDPYEQYF.

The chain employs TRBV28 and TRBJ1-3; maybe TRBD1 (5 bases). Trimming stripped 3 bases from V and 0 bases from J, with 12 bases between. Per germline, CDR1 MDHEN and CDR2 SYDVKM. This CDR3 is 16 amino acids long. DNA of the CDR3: TGTGCCAGCAGTTTTTTGGACACCACCTCTGGAAACACCATATATTTT. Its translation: CASSFLDTTSGNTIYF. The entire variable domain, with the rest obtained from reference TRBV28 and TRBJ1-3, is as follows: DVKVTQSSRYLVKRTGEKVFLECVQDMDHENMFWYRQDPGLGLRLIYFSYDVKMKEKGDIPEGYSVSREKKERFSLILESASTNQTSMYLCASSFLDTTSGNTIYFGEGSWLTVV.

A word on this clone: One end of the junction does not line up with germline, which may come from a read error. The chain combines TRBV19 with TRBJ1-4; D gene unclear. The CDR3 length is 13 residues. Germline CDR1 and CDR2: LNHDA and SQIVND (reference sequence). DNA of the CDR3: TGTGCCAGTAGTATACTGACTAGTGAAAAACTGTTTTTT. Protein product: CASSILTSEKLFF.